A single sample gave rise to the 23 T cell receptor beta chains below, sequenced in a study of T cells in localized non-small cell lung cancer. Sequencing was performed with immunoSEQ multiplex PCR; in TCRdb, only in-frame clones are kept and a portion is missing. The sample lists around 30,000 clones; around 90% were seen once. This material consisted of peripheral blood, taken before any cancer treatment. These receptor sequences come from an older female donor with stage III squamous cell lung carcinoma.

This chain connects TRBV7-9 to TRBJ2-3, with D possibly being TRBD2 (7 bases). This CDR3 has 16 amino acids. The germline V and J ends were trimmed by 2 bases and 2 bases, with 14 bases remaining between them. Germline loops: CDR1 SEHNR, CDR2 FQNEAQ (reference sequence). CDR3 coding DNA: TGTGCCAGCAGCTTAATAGGCGGGGGCACCACAGATACGCAGTATTTT. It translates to CASSLIGGGTTDTQYF.

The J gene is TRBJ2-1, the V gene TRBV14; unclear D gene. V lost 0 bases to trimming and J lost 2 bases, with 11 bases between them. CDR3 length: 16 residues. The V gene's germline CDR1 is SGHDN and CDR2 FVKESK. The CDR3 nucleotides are TGTGCCAGCAGCCAAGATCCAGCGCCCCCCTACAATGAGCAGTTCTTC. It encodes CASSQDPAPPYNEQFF.

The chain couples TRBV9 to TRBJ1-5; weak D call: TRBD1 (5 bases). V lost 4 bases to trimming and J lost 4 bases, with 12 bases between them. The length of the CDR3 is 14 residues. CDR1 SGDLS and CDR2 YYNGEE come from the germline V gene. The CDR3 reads CASSRDEGNQPQHF. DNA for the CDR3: TGTGCCAGCAGCAGAGATGAGGGGAATCAGCCCCAGCATTTT.

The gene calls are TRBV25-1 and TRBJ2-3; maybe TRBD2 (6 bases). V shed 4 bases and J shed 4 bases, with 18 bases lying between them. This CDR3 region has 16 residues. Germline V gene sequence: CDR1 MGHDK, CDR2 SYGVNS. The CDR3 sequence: CASSGGDWILPDTQYF. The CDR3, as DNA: TGTGCCAGCAGTGGGGGGGACTGGATTCTCCCAGATACGCAGTATTTT.

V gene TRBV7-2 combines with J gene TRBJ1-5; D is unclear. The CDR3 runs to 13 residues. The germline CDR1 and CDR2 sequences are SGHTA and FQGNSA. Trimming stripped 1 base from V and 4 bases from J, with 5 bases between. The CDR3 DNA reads TGTGCCAGCAGCTTAGGGAAGAATCAGCCCCAGCATTTT. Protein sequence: CASSLGKNQPQHF.

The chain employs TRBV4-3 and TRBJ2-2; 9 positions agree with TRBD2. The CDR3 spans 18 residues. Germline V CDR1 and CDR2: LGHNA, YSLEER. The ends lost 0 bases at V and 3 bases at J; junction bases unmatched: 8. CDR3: CASSQEMLAGAHTGELFF. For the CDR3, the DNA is TGCGCCAGCAGCCAAGAGATGTTAGCGGGGGCCCACACCGGGGAGCTGTTTTTT.

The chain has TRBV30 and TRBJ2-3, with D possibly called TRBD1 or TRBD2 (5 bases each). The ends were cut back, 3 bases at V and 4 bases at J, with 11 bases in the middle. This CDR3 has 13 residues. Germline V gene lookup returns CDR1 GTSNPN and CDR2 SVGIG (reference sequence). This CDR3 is CAWRGVSADTQYF. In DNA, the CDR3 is TGTGCCTGGAGAGGGGTTAGCGCAGATACGCAGTATTTT. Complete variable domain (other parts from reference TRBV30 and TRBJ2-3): SQTIHQWPATLVQPVGSPLSLECTVEGTSNPNLYWYRQAAGRGLQLLFYSVGIGQISSEVPQNLSASRPQDRQFILSSKKLLLSDSGFYLCAWRGVSADTQYFGPGTRLTVL.

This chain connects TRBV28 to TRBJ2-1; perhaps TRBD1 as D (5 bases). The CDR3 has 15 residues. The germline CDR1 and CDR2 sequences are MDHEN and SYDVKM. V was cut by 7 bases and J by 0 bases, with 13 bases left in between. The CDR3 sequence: CASNHRRGSYNEQFF. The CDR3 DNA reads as TGTGCCAGCAACCACCGTAGGGGCTCCTACAATGAGCAGTTCTTC.

CDR3 in DNA: TGCGCCAGCAGCCCTGCCGAGGGGGGCCGCGAGCAGTACTTC. Its translation is CASSPAEGGREQYF. The rearrangement links TRBV5-1 to TRBJ2-7, with D perhaps given as TRBD1 or TRBD2 (6 bases each). The V end lost 4 bases, the J end lost 6 bases, and 17 bases lay between the germline ends. The CDR3 consists of 14 residues. Germline V gene lookup returns CDR1 SGHRS and CDR2 YFSETQ.

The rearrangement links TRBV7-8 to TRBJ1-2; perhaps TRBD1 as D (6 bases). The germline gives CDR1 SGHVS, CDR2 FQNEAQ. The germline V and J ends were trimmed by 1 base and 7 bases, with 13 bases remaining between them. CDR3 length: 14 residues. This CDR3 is CASSLERGASGYTF. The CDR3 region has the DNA TGTGCCAGCAGCTTAGAACGGGGGGCGTCTGGCTACACCTTC.

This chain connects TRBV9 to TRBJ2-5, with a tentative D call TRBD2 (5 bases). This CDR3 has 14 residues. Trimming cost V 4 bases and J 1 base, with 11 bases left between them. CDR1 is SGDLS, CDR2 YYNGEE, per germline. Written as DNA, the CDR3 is TGTGCCAGCAGCCCGCGACTACCCCAAGAGACCCAGTACTTC. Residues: CASSPRLPQETQYF.

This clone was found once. The CDR3 is CASSETSGNLRGQSEQFF. The CDR3 DNA reads TGTGCCAGCAGCGAGACTAGCGGGAACCTCCGGGGCCAAAGTGAGCAGTTCTTC. The chain couples TRBV9 to TRBJ2-1; TRBD2 aligns across 11 bases. V lost 3 bases to trimming and J lost 9 bases; unmatched junction nucleotides: 17. The CDR3 is made up of 18 amino acids. Germline values: CDR1 SGDLS, CDR2 YYNGEE.

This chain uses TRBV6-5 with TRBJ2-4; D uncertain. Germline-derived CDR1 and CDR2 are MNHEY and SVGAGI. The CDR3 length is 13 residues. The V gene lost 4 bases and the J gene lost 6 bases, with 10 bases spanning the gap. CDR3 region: CASSFDARNIQYF. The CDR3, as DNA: TGTGCCAGCAGTTTTGACGCGCGAAACATTCAGTACTTC.

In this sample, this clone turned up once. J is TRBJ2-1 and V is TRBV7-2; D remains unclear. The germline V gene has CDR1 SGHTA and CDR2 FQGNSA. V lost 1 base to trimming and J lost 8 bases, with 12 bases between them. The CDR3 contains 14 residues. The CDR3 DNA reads TGTGCCAGCAGCTTAGACGGCGGACGGGATGAGCAGTTCTTC. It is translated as CASSLDGGRDEQFF.

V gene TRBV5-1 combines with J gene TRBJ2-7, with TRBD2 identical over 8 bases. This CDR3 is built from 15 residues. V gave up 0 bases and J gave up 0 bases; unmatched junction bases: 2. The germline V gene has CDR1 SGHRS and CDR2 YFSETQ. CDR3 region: CASSLGAGASYEQYF. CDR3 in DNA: TGCGCCAGCAGCTTGGGAGCGGGGGCCTCCTACGAGCAGTACTTC. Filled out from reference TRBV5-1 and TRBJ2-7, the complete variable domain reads KAGVTQTPRYLIKTRGQQVTLSCSPISGHRSVSWYQQTPGQGLQFLFEYFSETQRNKGNFPGRFSGRQFSNSRSEMNVSTLELGDSALYLCASSLGAGASYEQYFGPGTRLTVT.

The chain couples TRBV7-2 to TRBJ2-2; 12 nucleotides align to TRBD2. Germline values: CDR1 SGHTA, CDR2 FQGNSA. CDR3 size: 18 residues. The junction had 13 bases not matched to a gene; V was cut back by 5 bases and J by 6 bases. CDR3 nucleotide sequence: TGTGCCAGCAGCCCGCAGAACCTCCTAGCGGGGGGGGCCGGGGAGCTGTTTTTT. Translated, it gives CASSPQNLLAGGAGELFF.

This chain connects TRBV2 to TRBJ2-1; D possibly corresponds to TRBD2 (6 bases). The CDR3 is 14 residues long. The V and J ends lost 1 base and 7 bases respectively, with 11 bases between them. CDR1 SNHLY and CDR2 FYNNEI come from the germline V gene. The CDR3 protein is CASSEVSGVNEQFF. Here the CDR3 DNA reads TGTGCCAGCAGTGAAGTATCGGGAGTGAATGAGCAGTTCTTC.

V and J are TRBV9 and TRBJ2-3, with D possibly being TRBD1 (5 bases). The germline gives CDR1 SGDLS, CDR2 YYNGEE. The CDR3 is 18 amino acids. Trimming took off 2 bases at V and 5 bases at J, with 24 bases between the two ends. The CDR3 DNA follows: TGTGCCAGCAGCGTTTTGGGGCAGGGAAGATTCGGCGGAGATACGCAGTATTTT. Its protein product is CASSVLGQGRFGGDTQYF.

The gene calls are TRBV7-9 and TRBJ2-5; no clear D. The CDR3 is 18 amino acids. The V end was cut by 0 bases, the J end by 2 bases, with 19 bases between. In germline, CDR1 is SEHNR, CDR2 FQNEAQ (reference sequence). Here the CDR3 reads CASSLAVVVNSFQETQYF. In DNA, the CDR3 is TGTGCCAGCAGCTTAGCGGTAGTGGTTAACTCCTTTCAAGAGACCCAGTACTTC.

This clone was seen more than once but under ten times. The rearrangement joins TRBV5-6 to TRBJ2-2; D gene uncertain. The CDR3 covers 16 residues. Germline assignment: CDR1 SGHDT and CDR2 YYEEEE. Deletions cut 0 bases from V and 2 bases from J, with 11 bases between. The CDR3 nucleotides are TGTGCCAGCAGCTTGGACTATTACACCAACACCGGGGAGCTGTTTTTT. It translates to CASSLDYYTNTGELFF. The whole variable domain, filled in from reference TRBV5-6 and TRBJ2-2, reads DAGVTQSPTHLIKTRGQQVTLRCSPKSGHDTVSWYQQALGQGPQFIFQYYEEEERQRGNFPDRFSGHQFPNYSSELNVNALLLGDSALYLCASSLDYYTNTGELFFGEGSRLTVL.

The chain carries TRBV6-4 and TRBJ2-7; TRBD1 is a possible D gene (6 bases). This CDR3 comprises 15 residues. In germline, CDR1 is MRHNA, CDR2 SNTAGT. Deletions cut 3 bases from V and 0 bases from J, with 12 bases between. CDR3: CASSDLTGSSYEQYF. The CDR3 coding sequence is TGTGCCAGCAGTGATCTAACAGGGAGCTCCTACGAGCAGTACTTC.

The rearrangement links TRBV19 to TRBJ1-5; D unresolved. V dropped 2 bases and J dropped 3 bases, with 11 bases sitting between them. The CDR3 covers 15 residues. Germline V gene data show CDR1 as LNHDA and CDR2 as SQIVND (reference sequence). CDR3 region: CASSIMSGNNQPQHF. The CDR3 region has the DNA TGTGCCAGTAGTATAATGTCCGGGAACAATCAGCCCCAGCATTTT.

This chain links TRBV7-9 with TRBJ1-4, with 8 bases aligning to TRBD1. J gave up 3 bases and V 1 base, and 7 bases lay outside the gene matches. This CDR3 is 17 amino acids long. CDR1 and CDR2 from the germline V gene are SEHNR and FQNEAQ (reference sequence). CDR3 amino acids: CASSLGPGGFSNEKLFF. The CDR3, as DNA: TGTGCCAGCAGCTTAGGTCCAGGGGGCTTCTCTAATGAAAAACTGTTTTTT.